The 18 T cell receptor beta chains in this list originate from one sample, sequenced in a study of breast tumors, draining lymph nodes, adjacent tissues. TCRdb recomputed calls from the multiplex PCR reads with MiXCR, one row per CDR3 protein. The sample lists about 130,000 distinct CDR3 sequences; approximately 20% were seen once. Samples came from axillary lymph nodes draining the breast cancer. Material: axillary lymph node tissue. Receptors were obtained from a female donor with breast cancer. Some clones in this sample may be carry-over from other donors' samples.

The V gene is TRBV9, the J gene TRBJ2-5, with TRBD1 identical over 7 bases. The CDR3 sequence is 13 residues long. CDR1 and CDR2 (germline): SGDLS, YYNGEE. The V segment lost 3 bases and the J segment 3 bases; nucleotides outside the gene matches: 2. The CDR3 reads CASSAGTEETQYF. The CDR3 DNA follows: TGTGCCAGCAGCGCCGGGACAGAAGAGACCCAGTACTTC.

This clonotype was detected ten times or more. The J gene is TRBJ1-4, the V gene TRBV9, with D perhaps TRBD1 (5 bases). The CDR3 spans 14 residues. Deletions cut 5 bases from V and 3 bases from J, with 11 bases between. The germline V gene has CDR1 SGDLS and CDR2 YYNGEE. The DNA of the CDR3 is TGTGCCAGCAGTCGACAAGGGGCTAATGAAAAACTGTTTTTT. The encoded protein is CASSRQGANEKLFF.

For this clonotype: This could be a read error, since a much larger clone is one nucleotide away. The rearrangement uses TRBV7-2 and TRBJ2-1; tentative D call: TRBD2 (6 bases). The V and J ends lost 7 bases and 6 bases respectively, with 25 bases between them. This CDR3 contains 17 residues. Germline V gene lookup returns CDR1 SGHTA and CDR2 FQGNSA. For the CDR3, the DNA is TGTGCCAGCAACCCGTTGCACCCGGGGGTTAATGGCAATGAGCAGTTCTTC. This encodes CASNPLHPGVNGNEQFF. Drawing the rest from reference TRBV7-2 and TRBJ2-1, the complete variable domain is GAGVSQSPSNKVTEKGKDVELRCDPISGHTALYWYRQSLGQGLEFLIYFQGNSAPDKSGLPSDRFSAERTGGSVSTLTIQRTQQEDSAVYLCASNPLHPGVNGNEQFFGPGTRLTVL.

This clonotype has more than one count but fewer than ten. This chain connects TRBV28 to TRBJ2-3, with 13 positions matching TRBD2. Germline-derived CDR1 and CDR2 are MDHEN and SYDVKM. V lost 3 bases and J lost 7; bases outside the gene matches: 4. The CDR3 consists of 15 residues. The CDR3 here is CASSFLGLAGHTQYF. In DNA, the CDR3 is TGTGCCAGCAGTTTCCTGGGACTAGCGGGACATACGCAGTATTTT.

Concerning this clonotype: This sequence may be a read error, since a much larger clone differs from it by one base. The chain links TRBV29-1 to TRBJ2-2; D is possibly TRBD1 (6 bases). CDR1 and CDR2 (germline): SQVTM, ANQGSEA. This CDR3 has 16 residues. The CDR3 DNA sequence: TGCAGCATTGAAGGAGGACAGAAAACAAACACCGGGGAGCTGTTTTTT. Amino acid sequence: CSIEGGQKTNTGELFF.

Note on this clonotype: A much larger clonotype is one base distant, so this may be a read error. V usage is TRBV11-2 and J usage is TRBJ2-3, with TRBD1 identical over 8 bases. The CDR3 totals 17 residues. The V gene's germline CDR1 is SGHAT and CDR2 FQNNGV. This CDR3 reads CASSLKRQGRSTDTQCF. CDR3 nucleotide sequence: TGTGCCAGCAGCTTAAAGAGACAGGGGAGGAGCACAGATACGCAGTGTTTT.

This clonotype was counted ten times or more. DNA for the CDR3: TGTGCCAGCCGACTAGATGGGGAGACCCAGTACTTC. This encodes CASRLDGETQYF. The chain employs TRBV2 and TRBJ2-5; perhaps TRBD2 as D (6 bases). V was pared by 8 bases and J by 5 bases, with 12 bases between. The CDR3 has 12 residues. The V gene's germline CDR1 is SNHLY and CDR2 FYNNEI.

CDR3 sequence (DNA): TGCAGTGCTAGTCAGGGACTAGCGGACGGCACCGGGGAGCTGTTTTTT. It yields the protein CSASQGLADGTGELFF. The chain links TRBV20-1 to TRBJ2-2, with TRBD2 matching 11 bases. The CDR3 is made up of 16 amino acids. V shed 3 bases, J shed 4 bases, and the junction held 7 bases outside the gene matches. Per germline, CDR1 DFQATT and CDR2 SNEGSKA (reference sequence).

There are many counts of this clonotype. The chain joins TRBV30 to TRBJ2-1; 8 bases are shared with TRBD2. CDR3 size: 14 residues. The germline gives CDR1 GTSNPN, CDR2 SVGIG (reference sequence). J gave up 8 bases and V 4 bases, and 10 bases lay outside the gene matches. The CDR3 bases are TGTGCCTGGAACCCCGGGACTAGAGGCTATGAGCAGTTCTTC. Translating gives CAWNPGTRGYEQFF. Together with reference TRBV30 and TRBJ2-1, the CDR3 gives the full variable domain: SQTIHQWPATLVQPVGSPLSLECTVEGTSNPNLYWYRQAAGRGLQLLFYSVGIGQISSEVPQNLSASRPQDRQFILSSKKLLLSDSGFYLCAWNPGTRGYEQFFGPGTRLTVL.

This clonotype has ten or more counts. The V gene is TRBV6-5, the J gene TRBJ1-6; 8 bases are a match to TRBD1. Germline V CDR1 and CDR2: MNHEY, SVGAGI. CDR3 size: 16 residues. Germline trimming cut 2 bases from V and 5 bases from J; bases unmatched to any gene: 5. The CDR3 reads CASSYRAGGDNSPLHF. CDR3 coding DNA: TGTGCCAGCAGTTACCGGGCAGGGGGCGATAATTCACCCCTCCACTTT.

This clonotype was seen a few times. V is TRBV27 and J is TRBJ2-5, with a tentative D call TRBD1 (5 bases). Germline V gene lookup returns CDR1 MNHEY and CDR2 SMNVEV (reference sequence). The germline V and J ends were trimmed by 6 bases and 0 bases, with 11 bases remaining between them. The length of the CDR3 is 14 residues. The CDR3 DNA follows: TGTGCCAGCAGCCTCTTGGACAACCAAGAGACCCAGTACTTC. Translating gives CASSLLDNQETQYF.

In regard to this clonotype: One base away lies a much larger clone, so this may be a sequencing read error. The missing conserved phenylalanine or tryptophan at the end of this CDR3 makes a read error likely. CDR3 amino acids: CASSYSGGQSGNTIYS. Written as DNA, the CDR3 is TGTGCCAGCAGTTACTCGGGTGGACAGTCTGGAAACACCATATATTCT. The chain uses TRBV6-6 and TRBJ1-3; D is perhaps TRBD1 (6 bases). Germline CDR1 is MNHNY and CDR2 is SVGAGI (reference sequence). Trimming shortened V by 0 bases and J by 1 base, and 10 bases separated the two germline ends. The CDR3 consists of 16 residues.

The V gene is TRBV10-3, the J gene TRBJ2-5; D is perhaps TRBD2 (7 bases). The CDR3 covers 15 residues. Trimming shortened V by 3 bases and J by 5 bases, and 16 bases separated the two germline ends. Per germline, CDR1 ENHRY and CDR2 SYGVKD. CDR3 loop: CAISDRGEGRETQYF. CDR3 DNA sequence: TGTGCCATCAGTGATAGGGGGGAGGGCCGGGAGACCCAGTACTTC.

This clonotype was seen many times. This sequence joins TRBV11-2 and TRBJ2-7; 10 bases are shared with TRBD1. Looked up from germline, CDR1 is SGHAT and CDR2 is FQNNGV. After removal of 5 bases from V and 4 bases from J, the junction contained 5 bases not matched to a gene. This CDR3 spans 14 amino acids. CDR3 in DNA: TGTGCCAGCAGCCCGGACAGGGGGGTTTACGAGCAGTACTTC. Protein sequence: CASSPDRGVYEQYF. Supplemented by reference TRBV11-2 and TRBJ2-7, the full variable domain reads EAGVAQSPRYKIIEKRQSVAFWCNPISGHATLYWYQQILGQGPKLLIQFQNNGVVDDSQLPKDRFSAERLKGVDSTLKIQPAKLEDSAVYLCASSPDRGVYEQYFGPGTRLTVT.

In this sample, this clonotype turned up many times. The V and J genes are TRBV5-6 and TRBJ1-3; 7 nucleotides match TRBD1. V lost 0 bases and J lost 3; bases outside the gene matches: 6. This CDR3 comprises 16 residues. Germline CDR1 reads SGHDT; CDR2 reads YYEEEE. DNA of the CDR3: TGTGCCAGCAGCTTGGACAGGGGACCTGGTGGAAACACCATATATTTT. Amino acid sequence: CASSLDRGPGGNTIYF.

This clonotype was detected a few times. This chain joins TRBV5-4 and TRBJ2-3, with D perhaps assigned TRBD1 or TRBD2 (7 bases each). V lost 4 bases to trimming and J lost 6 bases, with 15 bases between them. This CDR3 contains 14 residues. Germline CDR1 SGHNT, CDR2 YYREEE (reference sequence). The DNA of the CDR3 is TGTGCCAGCAGCCAGGGGGGGGTCTCTGATACGCAGTATTTT. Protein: CASSQGGVSDTQYF.

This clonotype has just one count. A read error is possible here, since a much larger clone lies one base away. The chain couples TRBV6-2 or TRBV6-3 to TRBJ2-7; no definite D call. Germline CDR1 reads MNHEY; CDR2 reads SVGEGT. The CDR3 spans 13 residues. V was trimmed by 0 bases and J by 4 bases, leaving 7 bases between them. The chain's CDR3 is CASSYSLRYEQYF. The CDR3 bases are TGTGCCAGCAGTTACTCCCTTAGATACGAGCAGTACTTC.

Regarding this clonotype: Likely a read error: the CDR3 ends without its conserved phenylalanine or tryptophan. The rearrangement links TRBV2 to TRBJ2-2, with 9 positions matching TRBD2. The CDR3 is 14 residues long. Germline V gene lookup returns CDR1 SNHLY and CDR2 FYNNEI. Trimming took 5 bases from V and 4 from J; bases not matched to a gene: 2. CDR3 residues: CASSSGRSTGELFS. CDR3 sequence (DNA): TGTGCCAGCAGTAGCGGGAGGAGCACCGGGGAGCTGTTTTCT.